The rows below give T cell receptor beta chains drawn from one sample of a study of blood T cell repertoires in COVID-19. Repertoires were generated with immunoSEQ multiplex PCR, while TCRdb's copy carries only in-frame clones and drops some. The sample holds about 160,000 clones, around 90% seen once. The specimen was peripheral blood. The receptors shown here come from a man younger than 30 with acute or convalescent COVID-19. CDR3s include the opening cysteine and the closing phenylalanine or tryptophan. Each record gives: D gene, V gene, J gene, clone size, CDR3 DNA, CDR3 protein. A D gene is named only where the DNA matches it firmly. A row's size may be missing; if present it is once, few, many or a size class.

TRBD1	TRBV19	TRBJ2-7	once	TGTGCCAGTAGCTTCGGACAGGGTAGCTACGAGCAGTACTTC	CASSFGQGSYEQYF
-	TRBV5-1	TRBJ2-6	-	TGCGCCAGCAGCTTGGCCAAATCCTCTGGGGCCAACGTCCTGACTTTC	CASSLAKSSGANVLTF
-	TRBV19	TRBJ1-2	-	TGTGCCAGTAGTCTAAGGTGGGGGGGTGCAGCTAACTATGGCTACACCTTC	CASSLRWGGAANYGYTF
TRBD2	TRBV24-1	TRBJ2-2	few	TGTGCCACCAGTGATTCCCAGGGAGGGTCCGGGGAGCTGTTTTTT	CATSDSQGGSGELFF
-	TRBV29-1	TRBJ2-7	-	TGCAGCGTTGAGGGGCTTGGTAACCCAACGGTCTACGAGCAGTACTTC	CSVEGLGNPTVYEQYF
-	TRBV29-1	TRBJ1-3	-	TGCAGCGTTGTTGACTTTTACTCTGGAAACACCATATATTTT	CSVVDFYSGNTIYF
TRBD1	TRBV27	TRBJ2-4	-	TGTGCCAGCAGTCTCGGACAGGGGGGGACCAAAAACATTCAGTACTTC	CASSLGQGGTKNIQYF
-	TRBV7-9	TRBJ1-2	-	TGTGCCAGCAGCTTTCGGCAGGGAAACTATGGCTACACCTTC	CASSFRQGNYGYTF
TRBD1	TRBV19	TRBJ1-2	-	TGTGCCAGTATTTCCGCCCCCGCACAGGGGGCGACTTATGGCTACACCTTC	CASISAPAQGATYGYTF
-	TRBV28	TRBJ2-5	-	TGTGCCAGCAGCGATACAGGGATCGGGACCCAGTACTTC	CASSDTGIGTQYF
-	TRBV21-1	TRBJ2-1	-	TGTGCCAGCAGCAAACCCTTGACAGGGGGCGTCTTGGATGAGCAGTTCTTC	CASSKPLTGGVLDEQFF
-	TRBV5-1	TRBJ1-1	-	TGCGCCAGCAGCTTGGAGGGGTCTGAAGCTTTCTTT	CASSLEGSEAFF
-	TRBV2	TRBJ1-5	-	TGTGCCAGCGGAAGTCAGAGGTACAATCAGCCCCAGCATTTT	CASGSQRYNQPQHF
-	TRBV19	TRBJ1-1	-	TGTGCCAGTAGTCCGAGACAGAAGGCGAACACTGAAGCTTTCTTT	CASSPRQKANTEAFF
-	TRBV19	TRBJ1-1	-	TGTGCCAGTAGTATACACAGGGCAGATAACACTGAAGCTTTCTTT	CASSIHRADNTEAFF
-	TRBV27	TRBJ1-1	-	TGTGCCAGCAAGGGCCAGGGGCCCTACACTGAAGCTTTCTTT	CASKGQGPYTEAFF
-	TRBV11-2	TRBJ2-7	-	TGTGCCAGCAGCTTAGGTCGGGGGACCTACGAGCAGTACTTC	CASSLGRGTYEQYF
TRBD2	TRBV30	TRBJ2-3	-	TGTGCCCTATCGGGACTAGCGGGAGATATGAATACGCAGTATTTT	CALSGLAGDMNTQYF
TRBD1	TRBV3-1/TRBV3-2	TRBJ1-2	once	TGTGCCAGCAGCCCCGGGACAGACTACTATGGCTACACCTTC	CASSPGTDYYGYTF
-	TRBV4-1	TRBJ1-2	-	TGCGCCAGCAGCCAAGACCCTTCTAACCTCGGGGGGCATTATGGCTACACCTTC	CASSQDPSNLGGHYGYTF
TRBD1	TRBV6-1	TRBJ1-5	-	TGTGCCAGCAGTGATCGGTTCGGGACAGGGATACAGCCCCAGCATTTT	CASSDRFGTGIQPQHF
TRBD2	TRBV4-2	TRBJ2-2	-	TGTGCCAGCAGCCAAGATCCGGGAGGCCTCGCCGGGGAGCTGTTTTTT	CASSQDPGGLAGELFF
TRBD2	TRBV30	TRBJ2-5	-	TGTGCCTGGAGTACGCAGCGGGGGGTTCAAGAGACCCAGTACTTC	CAWSTQRGVQETQYF
TRBD2	TRBV6-5	TRBJ2-4	-	TGTGCCAGCACCGACCCTAGCGGGGGGTTAGACATTCAGTACTTC	CASTDPSGGLDIQYF
-	TRBV6-1	TRBJ2-5	-	TGTGCCAGCAGTGAAGTCGTGGGCGACCAAGAGACCCAGTACTTC	CASSEVVGDQETQYF
TRBD1	TRBV4-1	TRBJ1-5	-	TGCGCCAGCAGCCAGGCTTCAGGGGGCCATCAGCCCCAGCATTTT	CASSQASGGHQPQHF
-	TRBV19	TRBJ2-2	-	TGTGCCAGTAGTTGGGCTACAGGGATCGCCGGGGAGCTGTTTTTT	CASSWATGIAGELFF
-	TRBV25-1	TRBJ1-6	-	TGTGCCAGCAGTGATAAGGAGCGCCCCAATTCACCCCTCCACTTT	CASSDKERPNSPLHF
TRBD1	TRBV19	TRBJ2-7	-	TGTGCCACTAGGACAGGGTCCTCCTACGAGCAGTACTTC	CATRTGSSYEQYF
-	TRBV9	TRBJ1-6	-	TGTGCCAGCAGCGCACCACAGGGAAATTCACCCCTCCACTTT	CASSAPQGNSPLHF
TRBD1	TRBV7-7	TRBJ2-7	once	TGTGCCAGCAGCTCGGAAGGACAGGGGAACGAGGACGAGCAGTACTTC	CASSSEGQGNEDEQYF
-	TRBV30	TRBJ1-2	-	TGTGCCTGGGGACACCGAGTCTATGGCTACACCTTC	CAWGHRVYGYTF
TRBD1	TRBV7-6	TRBJ1-4	once	TGTGCCAGCAGCGGACAGGGGGCTCTTGTAACTAATGAAAAACTGTTTTTT	CASSGQGALVTNEKLFF
TRBD1	TRBV27	TRBJ2-5	-	TGTGCCAGCAGTGGGACAGGGGACGAGACCCAGTACTTC	CASSGTGDETQYF
TRBD1	TRBV6-5	TRBJ1-1	-	TGTGCCAGCAGTCCCCGAGGACAGGGGCACACTGAAGCTTTCTTT	CASSPRGQGHTEAFF
-	TRBV5-1	TRBJ1-1	-	TGCGCCAGCAGCTTGGACAGGACCAACACTGAAGCTTTCTTT	CASSLDRTNTEAFF
-	TRBV19	TRBJ1-5	-	TGTGCCAGTAGTATTAACAGGGGCAATCAGCCCCAGCATTTT	CASSINRGNQPQHF
TRBD2	TRBV27	TRBJ2-2	-	TGTGCCAGCGCGGGAGGGCCCTACGGGGAGCTGTTTTTT	CASAGGPYGELFF
TRBD1	TRBV5-5	TRBJ1-5	-	TGTGCCAGCAGTACGGGACAGGGGCGCAATCAGCCCCAGCATTTT	CASSTGQGRNQPQHF
TRBD2	TRBV2	TRBJ2-2	few	TGTGCCAGCAGAGTCCGAGCGGGAGTAATCAACACCGGGGAGCTGTTTTTT	CASRVRAGVINTGELFF